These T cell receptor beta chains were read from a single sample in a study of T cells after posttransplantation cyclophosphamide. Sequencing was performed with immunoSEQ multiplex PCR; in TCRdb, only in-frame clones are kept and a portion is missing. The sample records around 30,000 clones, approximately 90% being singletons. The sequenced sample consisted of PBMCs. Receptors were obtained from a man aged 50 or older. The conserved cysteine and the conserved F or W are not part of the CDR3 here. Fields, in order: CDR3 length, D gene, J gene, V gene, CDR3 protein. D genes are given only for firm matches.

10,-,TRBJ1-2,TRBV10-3,AIKGQYQGYT
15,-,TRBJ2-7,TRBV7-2,ASSLGPASASSYEQY
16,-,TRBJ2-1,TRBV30,APRAGQIPHALINEQF
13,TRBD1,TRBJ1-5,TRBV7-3,ASSPTGQGRQPQH
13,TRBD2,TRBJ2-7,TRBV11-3,ASSLLAGGTYEQY
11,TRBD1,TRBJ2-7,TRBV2,ASVLGQGGEQY
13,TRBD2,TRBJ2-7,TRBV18,ASSPRAGLHYEQY
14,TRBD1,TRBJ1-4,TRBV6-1,ASSEGRQGRTEKLF
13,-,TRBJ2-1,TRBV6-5,ASRSTRGGRNEQF
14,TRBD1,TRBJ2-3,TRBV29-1,SVEDQVTGGTDTQY
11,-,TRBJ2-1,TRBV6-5,ASKGSSYNEQF
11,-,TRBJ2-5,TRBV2,ASSAQFQETQY
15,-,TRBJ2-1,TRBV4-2,ASSQGLAHHYSNEQF
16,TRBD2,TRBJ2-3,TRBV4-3,ASSQALTSGGIADTQY
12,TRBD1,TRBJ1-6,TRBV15,ATTPDRGDSPLH
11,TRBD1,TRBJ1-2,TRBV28,ASRPTGTGGYT
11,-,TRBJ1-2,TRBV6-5,AKVRVQQVGYT
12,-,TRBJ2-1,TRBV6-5,ASSYVNIYNEQF
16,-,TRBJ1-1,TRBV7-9,ASSLGRGQTAMNTEAF
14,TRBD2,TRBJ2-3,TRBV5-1,ASSSAPGLGTDTQY
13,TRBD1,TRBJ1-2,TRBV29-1,SVVPTRQGERGYT
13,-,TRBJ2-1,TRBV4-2,ASSQVPAAENEQF
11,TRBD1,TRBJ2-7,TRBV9,ASSPGQGYEQY
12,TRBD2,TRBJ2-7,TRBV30,AWSGGGSNYEQY
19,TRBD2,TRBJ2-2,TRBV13,ASSLWGGPGLAGEDTGELF
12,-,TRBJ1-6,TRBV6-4,ASSNGWANSPLH
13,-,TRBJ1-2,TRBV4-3,ASSQDSGRGVLYT
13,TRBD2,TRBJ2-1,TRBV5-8,ASSPGLAEADEQF
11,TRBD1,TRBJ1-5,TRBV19,ASSVDRVGPQH
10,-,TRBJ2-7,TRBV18,ASSSPDREQY
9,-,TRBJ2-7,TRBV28,ASSWASEQY
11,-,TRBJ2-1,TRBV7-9,ASSLLGPNEQF
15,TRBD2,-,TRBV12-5,ASGLVRASGITYEQY
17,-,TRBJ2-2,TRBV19,ASSIGFGSAGLYTGELF
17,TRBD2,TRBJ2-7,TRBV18,ASSPLPTSGRIAAYEQY
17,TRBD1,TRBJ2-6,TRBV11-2,ASRNNRGSILAGANVLT
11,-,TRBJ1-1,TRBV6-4,ASRAYSGDVAF
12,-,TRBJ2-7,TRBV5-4,ASSFSGVIYEQY
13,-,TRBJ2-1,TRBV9,ASSADPSSYNEQF
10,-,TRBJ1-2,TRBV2,ASREDSYGYT
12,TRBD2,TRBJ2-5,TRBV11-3,ASSFEAGQETQY
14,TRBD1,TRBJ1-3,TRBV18,ASSPFQGALGNTIY
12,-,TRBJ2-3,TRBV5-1,ASSLGDSTDTQY
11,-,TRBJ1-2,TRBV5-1,ASRPGLYYGYT
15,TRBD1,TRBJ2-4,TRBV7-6,ASSANPGQGISDIQY
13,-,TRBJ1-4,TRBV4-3,ASSHLRATNEKLF
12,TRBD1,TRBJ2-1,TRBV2,ASSRMDRGDEQF
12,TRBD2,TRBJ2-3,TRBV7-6,ASALTSGSDTQY
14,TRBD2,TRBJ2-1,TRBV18,ASSPLDRGGYNEQF
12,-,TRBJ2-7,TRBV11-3,ASSLDSPSVEQY
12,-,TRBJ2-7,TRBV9,ASSRDTNSYEQY
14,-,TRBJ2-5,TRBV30,AWSAGTGKTQETQY
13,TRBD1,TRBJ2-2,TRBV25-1,ATMMPGQFTGELF
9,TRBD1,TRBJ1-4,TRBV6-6,ASSRDRALF
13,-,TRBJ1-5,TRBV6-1,ASVFGVFSNQPQH
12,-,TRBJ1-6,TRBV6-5,ASSYSAANSPLH
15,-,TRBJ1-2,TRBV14,ASSHRSRELWDYGYT